Below are 15 T cell receptor beta chains sequenced from a single sample in a study of blood T cell repertoires in COVID-19. Clones were read by immunoSEQ multiplex PCR, and TCRdb kept only the in-frame ones, dropping some. Among 240,000 or so clones listed, roughly four fifths were seen once. Sequencing was carried out using peripheral blood. These TCRs come from a man between 25 and 39 years old who had recovered from COVID-19.

This CDR3 is CASRSRVSPGELFF. In DNA, the CDR3 is TGTGCCAGCAGGTCCAGGGTCAGTCCCGGGGAGCTGTTTTTT. The J gene is TRBJ2-2, the V gene TRBV28; a possible D gene is TRBD1 (5 bases). The CDR3 runs 14 residues. Germline V gene lookup returns CDR1 MDHEN and CDR2 SYDVKM. V gave up 6 bases and J gave up 6 bases, with 14 bases separating them.

In this sample, this clone turned up once. The chain recombines TRBV2 with TRBJ1-5, with 9 bases lining up with TRBD1. The junction had 15 bases not matched to a gene; V was cut back by 6 bases and J by 6 bases. The length of the CDR3 is 17 residues. Germline CDR1 reads SNHLY; CDR2 reads FYNNEI. CDR3 protein: CASSPTGTGTPGQPQHF. The DNA for the CDR3 is TGTGCCAGCAGCCCGACCGGGACAGGGACTCCTGGTCAGCCCCAGCATTTT.

This sequence joins TRBV19 and TRBJ2-5; no clear D gene. This CDR3 has 14 amino acids. Trimming shortened V by 3 bases and J by 1 base, and 9 bases separated the two germline ends. CDR1 and CDR2 (germline): LNHDA, SQIVND (reference sequence). Here the CDR3 reads CASSILGGQETQYF. For the CDR3, the DNA is TGTGCCAGTAGTATTCTCGGCGGCCAAGAGACCCAGTACTTC.

This chain connects TRBV28 to TRBJ2-3; a weak D match, TRBD2 (6 bases). The V end was cut by 9 bases, the J end by 2 bases, with 15 bases between. The CDR3 has 14 amino acids. CDR1 and CDR2 (germline): MDHEN, SYDVKM. The CDR3 here is CASRGTRFTDTQYF. CDR3 sequence (DNA): TGTGCCAGTCGGGGGACCAGATTCACAGATACGCAGTATTTT.

The chain recombines TRBV3-1 (or the pseudogene TRBV3-2) with TRBJ2-3; 12 nucleotides match TRBD2. In germline, CDR1 is LGHDT, CDR2 YNNKEL (reference sequence). The CDR3 contains 20 residues. V gave up 1 base and J gave up 3 bases; unmatched junction bases: 14. The CDR3: CASSQVFASGGAVGTDTQYF. The CDR3 DNA is TGTGCCAGCAGCCAAGTTTTTGCTAGCGGGGGGGCCGTTGGAACAGATACGCAGTATTTT.

The chain combines TRBV27 with TRBJ2-7; D is possibly TRBD1 (5 bases). The CDR3 is made up of 13 amino acids. The V end was cut by 5 bases, the J end by 6 bases, with 14 bases between. Germline V gene data show CDR1 as MNHEY and CDR2 as SMNVEV (reference sequence). The chain's CDR3 is CASSPQGAGEQYF. The CDR3 bases are TGTGCCAGCAGTCCCCAAGGGGCCGGCGAGCAGTACTTC.

The rearrangement links TRBV5-8 to TRBJ1-1; TRBD1 is a possible D gene (5 bases). CDR1 and CDR2 (germline): SGHTS, YDEGEE. Trimming took off 4 bases at V and 4 bases at J, with 11 bases between the two ends. CDR3 size: 13 residues. DNA of the CDR3: TGTGCCAGCAGCCCAGGGTATATCACTGAAGCTTTCTTT. Protein: CASSPGYITEAFF.

The rearrangement joins TRBV5-1 to TRBJ2-7, with 10 nucleotides matching TRBD1. V lost 0 bases to trimming and J lost 3 bases; unmatched junction nucleotides: 3. CDR3 length equals 15 residues. Germline lookup yields CDR1 SGHRS and CDR2 YFSETQ. DNA for the CDR3: TGCGCCAGCAGCTTGGGACAGGGGGCCTTCTACGAGCAGTACTTC. Translated, it gives CASSLGQGAFYEQYF.

This chain uses TRBV6-5 with TRBJ1-2; perhaps TRBD1 as D (6 bases). Per germline, CDR1 MNHEY and CDR2 SVGAGI. The CDR3 sequence is 14 residues long. Trimming removed 5 bases from V and 4 bases from J, with 14 bases in between. In DNA, the CDR3 is TGTGCCAGCAGTACACAGGGAGATCTCTATGGCTACACCTTC. It is translated as CASSTQGDLYGYTF.

This chain connects TRBV7-8 to TRBJ1-2, with unresolved D. Germline values: CDR1 SGHVS, CDR2 FQNEAQ. There are 18 residues in the CDR3. With 5 bases removed from V and 7 bases from J, the gap between germline ends came to 29 bases. CDR3 sequence (DNA): TGTGCCAGCAGCCTCGGCCCGAGTGTGCGTACGCGGCTTCGTGGCTACACCTTC. Amino acids: CASSLGPSVRTRLRGYTF.

This clone has at least ten counts. The same CDR3 arises from other DNA sequences in this sample as well. The V and J genes are TRBV20-1 and TRBJ2-1; 8 bases agree with TRBD1. The CDR3 has 16 amino acids. Unmatched junction bases numbered 13, after V lost 3 bases and J lost 6 bases. Germline V gene data show CDR1 as DFQATT and CDR2 as SNEGSKA (reference sequence). CDR3 bases: TGCAGTGCTAGTTATTTCGGGACAGGCGTAACCAATGAGCAGTTCTTC. This codes for CSASYFGTGVTNEQFF.

The chain is built from TRBV4-1 and TRBJ2-5, with D unresolved. Germline assignment: CDR1 MGHRA and CDR2 YSYEKL. V was clipped by 0 bases and J by 7 bases, with 15 bases between them. This CDR3 spans 15 amino acids. The CDR3 loop reads CASSQDPTVPGTQYF. CDR3 nucleotide sequence: TGCGCCAGCAGCCAAGACCCTACGGTGCCTGGGACCCAGTACTTC.

The gene calls are TRBV9 and TRBJ2-6; 7 bases align to TRBD1. The CDR3 covers 16 residues. Trimming at V came to 1 base and at J to 1 base, leaving 2 bases not matched to a gene. In germline, CDR1 is SGDLS, CDR2 YYNGEE. DNA of the CDR3: TGTGCCAGCAGCGTAACGACAGGGTCTGGGGCCAACGTCCTGACTTTC. Amino acid sequence: CASSVTTGSGANVLTF. The full variable domain, in which reference TRBV9 and TRBJ2-6 provide the parts outside the CDR3, is DSGVTQTPKHLITATGQRVTLRCSPRSGDLSVYWYQQSLDQGLQFLIQYYNGEERAKGNILERFSAQQFPDLHSELNLSSLELGDSALYFCASSVTTGSGANVLTFGAGSRLTVL.

The V and J genes are TRBV6-5 and TRBJ1-2; TRBD1 matches at 7 bases. V was clipped by 6 bases and J by 7 bases; unmatched bases: 8. The CDR3 length is 13 residues. Germline V CDR1 and CDR2: MNHEY, SVGAGI. The CDR3 loop is CASSYGQASGYTF. CDR3 bases: TGTGCCAGCAGCTACGGACAGGCTAGTGGCTACACCTTC.

This clone was observed a single time. The rearrangement uses TRBV19 and TRBJ1-1; 7 nucleotides line up with TRBD1. The J segment lost 3 bases and the V segment lost 5 bases, leaving 9 bases of the junction unmatched. CDR1 and CDR2 (germline): LNHDA, SQIVND (reference sequence). This CDR3 has 15 residues. The CDR3: CASSEHRGLDTEAFF. CDR3 in DNA: TGTGCCAGTAGTGAACACAGGGGCTTGGACACTGAAGCTTTCTTT.